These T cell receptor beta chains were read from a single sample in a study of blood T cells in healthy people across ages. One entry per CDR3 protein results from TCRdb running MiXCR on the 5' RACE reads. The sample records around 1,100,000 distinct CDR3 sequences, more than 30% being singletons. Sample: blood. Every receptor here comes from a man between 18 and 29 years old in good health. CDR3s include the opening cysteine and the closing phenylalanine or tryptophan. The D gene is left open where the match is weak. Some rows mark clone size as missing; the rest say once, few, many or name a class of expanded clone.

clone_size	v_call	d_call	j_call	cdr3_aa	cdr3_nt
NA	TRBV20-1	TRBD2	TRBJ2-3	CSAGRTSGGAVYSDTQYF	TGCAGTGCCGGACGGACTAGCGGGGGGGCGGTGTATTCAGATACGCAGTATTTT
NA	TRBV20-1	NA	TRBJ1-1	CSARVGTENTEAFF	TGCAGTGCTAGAGTTGGGACGGAGAACACTGAAGCTTTCTTT
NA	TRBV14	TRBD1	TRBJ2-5	CASSPNQRSGGETQYF	TGTGCCAGCAGCCCTAATCAACGCTCAGGGGGAGAGACCCAGTACTTC
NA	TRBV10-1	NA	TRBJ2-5	CASSESGTGEQYF	TGCGCCAGCAGTGAATCCGGGACGGGGGAGCAGTACTTC
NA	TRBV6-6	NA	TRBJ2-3	CASSRARDALYF	TGTGCCAGCAGTCGAGCCCGGGACGCTCTGTATTTT
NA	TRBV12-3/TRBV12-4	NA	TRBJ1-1	CASRFKGTEAFF	TGTGCCAGCAGATTCAAGGGGACTGAAGCTTTCTTT
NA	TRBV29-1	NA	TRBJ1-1	CSVDEQANTEAFF	TGCAGCGTTGACGAACAGGCGAACACTGAAGCTTTCTTT
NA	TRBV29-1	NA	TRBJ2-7	CSGEILYEQYF	TGCAGCGGTGAAATCCTCTACGAGCAGTACTTC
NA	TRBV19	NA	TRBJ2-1	CASSITGTYNEQFF	TGTGCCAGTAGTATCACGGGTACCTACAATGAGCAGTTCTTC
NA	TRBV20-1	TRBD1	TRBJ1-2	CSATPGQGWYGYTF	TGCAGTGCTACCCCGGGACAGGGCTGGTATGGCTACACCTTC
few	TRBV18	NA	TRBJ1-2	CASSPAQGNGYTF	TGTGCCAGCTCACCAGCCCAGGGCAATGGCTACACCTTC
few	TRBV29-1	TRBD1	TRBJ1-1	CSVVPGQGFEAFF	TGCAGCGTTGTCCCGGGACAGGGATTCGAAGCTTTCTTT
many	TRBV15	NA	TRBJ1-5	CATGVNRNQPQHF	TGTGCCACCGGAGTGAACCGCAATCAGCCCCAGCATTTT
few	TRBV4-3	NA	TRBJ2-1	CASSQDIGGGLGEQFF	TGCGCCAGCAGCCAAGATATCGGAGGGGGCCTGGGTGAGCAGTTCTTC
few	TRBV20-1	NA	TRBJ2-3	CSARYSGTDTQYF	TGCAGTGCTAGATACTCCGGCACAGATACGCAGTATTTT
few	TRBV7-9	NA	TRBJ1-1	CASSPGSPGREAFF	TGTGCCAGCAGCCCGGGGTCCCCTGGACGAGAAGCTTTCTTT
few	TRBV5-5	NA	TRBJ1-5	CASSLVIPGGRIAPQHF	TGTGCCAGCAGCTTGGTTATCCCGGGCGGGAGGATTGCGCCCCAGCATTTT
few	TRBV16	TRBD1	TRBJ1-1	CASSTYRGMNTEAFF	TGTGCCAGCAGTACTTACAGGGGTATGAACACTGAAGCTTTCTTT
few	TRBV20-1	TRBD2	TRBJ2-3	CSATLAGATRTQYF	TGCAGTGCTACTCTAGCGGGGGCCACCAGGACGCAGTATTTT
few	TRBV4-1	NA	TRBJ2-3	CASSQGPGRYTDTQYF	TGCGCCAGCAGCCAGGGACCGGGACGGTACACAGATACGCAGTATTTT
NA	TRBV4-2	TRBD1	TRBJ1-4	CASSQDAGTGREKLFF	TGTGCCAGCAGCCAAGATGCGGGGACAGGGCGGGAAAAACTGTTTTTT
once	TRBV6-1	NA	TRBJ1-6	CASSERASSYNSPLHF	TGTGCCAGCAGTGAAAGGGCCAGCTCCTATAATTCACCCCTCCACTTT
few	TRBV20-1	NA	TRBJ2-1	CSAREFFEDEQFF	TGCAGTGCTAGAGAATTCTTCGAGGATGAGCAGTTCTTC
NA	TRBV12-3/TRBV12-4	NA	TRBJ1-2	CASTSRSDDYGYTF	TGTGCCAGCACCTCCCGATCGGACGACTATGGCTACACCTTC
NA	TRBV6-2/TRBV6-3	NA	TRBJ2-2	CASREGGSNTGELFF	TGTGCCAGCAGAGAGGGGGGATCGAACACCGGGGAGCTGTTTTTT
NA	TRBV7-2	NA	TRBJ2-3	CASSPIRGHSTDTQYF	TGTGCCAGCAGCCCAATCAGGGGACATAGCACAGATACGCAGTATTTT
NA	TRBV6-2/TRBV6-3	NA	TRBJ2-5	CAGSKTPYQETQYF	TGTGCCGGCAGCAAGACACCGTACCAAGAGACCCAGTACTTC
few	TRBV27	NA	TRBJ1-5	CASSLSNLGQPQHF	TGTGCCAGCAGTTTATCGAATTTGGGTCAGCCCCAGCATTTT
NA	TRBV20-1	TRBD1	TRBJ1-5	CSAASPTGPSNQPQHF	TGCAGTGCTGCGAGCCCGACAGGGCCTAGCAATCAGCCCCAGCATTTT
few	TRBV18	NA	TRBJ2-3	CASSPSRTSTDTQYF	TGTGCCAGTTCACCCTCCAGGACTAGCACAGATACGCAGTATTTT
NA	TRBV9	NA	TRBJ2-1	CASSVSSSGTSYNEQFF	TGTGCCAGCAGCGTAAGTTCCTCCGGGACATCTTACAATGAGCAGTTCTTC
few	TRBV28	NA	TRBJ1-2	CASSFPLTANYGYTF	TGTGCCAGCAGTTTCCCGCTGACCGCAAACTATGGCTACACCTTC
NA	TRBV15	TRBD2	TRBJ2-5	CATSRRPELAGESQYF	TGTGCCACCAGCAGGCGACCAGAACTAGCGGGGGAATCCCAGTACTTC
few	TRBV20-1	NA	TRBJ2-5	CSARAAGPETQYF	TGCAGTGCTAGGGCGGCAGGCCCAGAGACCCAGTACTTC
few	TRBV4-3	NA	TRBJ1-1	CASSQELQVNTEAFF	TGCGCCAGCAGCCAAGAATTACAAGTGAACACTGAAGCTTTCTTT
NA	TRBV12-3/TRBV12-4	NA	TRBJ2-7	CASSGENYEQYF	TGTGCCAGCAGCGGTGAGAACTACGAGCAGTACTTC
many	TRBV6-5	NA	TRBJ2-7	CASSNPGSYEQYF	TGTGCCAGCAGTAACCCAGGGTCCTACGAGCAGTACTTC
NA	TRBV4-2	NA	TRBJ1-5	CASSQEDGNQPQHF	TGTGCCAGCAGCCAAGAGGACGGGAATCAGCCCCAGCATTTT
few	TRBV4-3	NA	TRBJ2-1	CASSQGLDTNEQFF	TGCGCCAGCAGCCAAGGGTTAGACACCAATGAGCAGTTCTTC
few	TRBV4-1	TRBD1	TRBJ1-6	CASSQISSRDSLSPLHF	TGCGCCAGCAGCCAAATCTCATCCCGGGACAGCCTTTCTCCCCTCCACTTT
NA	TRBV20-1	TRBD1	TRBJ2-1	CSACGQGAYNVQFF	TGCAGTGCTTGCGGACAGGGGGCCTACAATGTGCAGTTCTTC
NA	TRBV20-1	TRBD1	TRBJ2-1	CSARLTGTGYNEQFF	TGCAGTGCTAGATTAACCGGGACAGGATACAATGAGCAGTTCTTC
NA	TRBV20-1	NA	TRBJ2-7	CSARVVGNHYEQYF	TGCAGTGCTAGAGTGGTTGGCAATCACTACGAGCAGTACTTC
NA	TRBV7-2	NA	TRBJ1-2	CASSLVDGGSQGYTF	TGTGCCAGCAGCTTAGTCGACGGCGGGTCTCAGGGCTACACCTTC
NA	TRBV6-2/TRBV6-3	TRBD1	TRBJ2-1	CASTLVPGTGDNEQFF	TGTGCCAGCACCCTGGTCCCCGGGACAGGGGACAATGAGCAGTTCTTC
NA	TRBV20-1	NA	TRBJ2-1	CSASPPLAAVQETQFF	TGCAGTGCTAGTCCCCCCTTAGCGGCCGTACAGGAGACCCAGTTCTTC
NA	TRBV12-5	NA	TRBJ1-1	CASGLVLGQMNTEAFF	TGTGCTAGTGGTTTGGTACTTGGACAGATGAACACTGAAGCTTTCTTT
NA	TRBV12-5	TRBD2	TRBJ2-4	CASGPGGFKNIQYF	TGTGCTAGTGGTCCGGGGGGATTCAAAAACATTCAGTACTTC
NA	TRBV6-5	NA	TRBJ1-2	CASSYKGVGGYTF	TGTGCCAGCAGTTATAAGGGAGTGGGTGGCTACACCTTC
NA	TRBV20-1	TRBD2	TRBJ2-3	CSASGTSGGPYTDTQYF	TGCAGTGCTAGCGGTACTAGCGGGGGGCCATACACAGATACGCAGTATTTT
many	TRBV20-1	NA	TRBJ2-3	CSATGPQDTQYF	TGCAGTGCTACGGGACCACAAGATACGCAGTATTTT
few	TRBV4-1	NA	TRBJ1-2	CASSQQPGINYGYTF	TGCGCCAGCAGCCAACAACCCGGCATAAACTATGGCTACACCTTC
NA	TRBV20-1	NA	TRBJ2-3	CSAATGTEWDTQYF	TGCAGTGCCGCCACCGGGACTGAATGGGATACGCAGTATTTT
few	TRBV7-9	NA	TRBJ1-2	CASSPRGNGYTF	TGTGCCAGCAGCCCGAGGGGGAATGGCTACACCTTC
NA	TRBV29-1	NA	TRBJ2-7	CSVEFSGTSYEQYF	TGCAGCGTTGAGTTCTCAGGGACCTCCTACGAGCAGTACTTC
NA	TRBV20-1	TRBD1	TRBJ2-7	CSASLPGTGYNEQYF	TGCAGTGCTAGCCTTCCCGGGACAGGGTACAATGAGCAGTACTTC
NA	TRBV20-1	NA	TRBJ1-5	CSASVGYRQPQHF	TGCAGTGCTAGTGTGGGGTATAGGCAGCCCCAGCATTTT
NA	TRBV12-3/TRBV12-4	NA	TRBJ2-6	CASSFTTGNGANVLTF	TGTGCCAGCAGTTTCACTACAGGGAACGGGGCCAACGTCCTGACTTTC
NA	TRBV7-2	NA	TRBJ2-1	CASSAGQPYNEQFF	TGTGCCAGCAGCGCTGGACAGCCATACAATGAGCAGTTCTTC